This is a list of T cell receptor beta chains from one sample in a study of blood T cell repertoires in COVID-19. Clones were sequenced by immunoSEQ multiplex PCR, and TCRdb holds only the in-frame ones, with some missing. The data show 200,000 to 250,000 clones, about four fifths seen once. The sequencing input was peripheral blood. The receptors were sampled from a woman aged 80 or older with acute or convalescent COVID-19. Each CDR3 is given with its conserved first and last residue. A D gene is named only where the DNA matches it firmly. Only part of the rows carry a size: once, few, many, or a class if the clone is expanded.

j_call d_call v_call clone_size cdr3_aa cdr3_nt
TRBJ1-6 - TRBV19 - CASSDVRVRNSYNSPLHF TGTGCCAGTAGTGACGTTCGGGTCCGGAACTCCTATAATTCACCCCTCCACTTT
TRBJ1-1 - TRBV19 once CASKGSARLGRAMNTEAFF TGTGCCAGTAAGGGTTCGGCTCGTTTGGGGCGAGCCATGAACACTGAAGCTTTCTTT
TRBJ2-3 TRBD2 TRBV5-6 - CASSLGTSGAYGLSYF TGTGCCAGCAGCTTGGGGACTAGCGGGGCCTATGGCCTTAGTTATTTT
TRBJ1-4 - TRBV4-3 - CASSQDTAAENEKLFF TGCGCCAGCAGCCAAGATACGGCGGCCGAGAATGAAAAACTGTTTTTT
TRBJ2-5 TRBD1 TRBV11-3 - CASARSGTGEETQYF TGTGCCAGCGCGAGGTCCGGGACAGGGGAAGAGACCCAGTACTTC
TRBJ1-6 - TRBV27 - CASRTVQGLYNSPLHF TGTGCCAGCAGGACGGTACAGGGTCTCTATAATTCACCCCTCCACTTT
TRBJ1-6 - TRBV30 - CAWSVESSYNSPLHF TGTGCCTGGAGTGTCGAGAGCTCCTATAATTCACCCCTCCACTTT
TRBJ1-2 TRBD1 TRBV7-9 - CASSLVAGGGYTF TGTGCCAGCAGCTTAGTGGCAGGGGGTGGCTACACCTTC
TRBJ1-6 - TRBV5-1 - CASSSKGALDSPLHF TGCGCCAGCAGCTCAAAAGGGGCCTTGGATTCACCCCTCCACTTT
TRBJ2-7 - TRBV28 once CASGSSYEQYF TGTGCCAGCGGGAGCTCCTACGAGCAGTACTTC
TRBJ2-3 TRBD2 TRBV7-8 - CASSRLLAGGPTSTDTQYF TGTGCCAGCAGCCGACTACTAGCGGGGGGACCTACTAGCACAGATACGCAGTATTTT
TRBJ1-1 - TRBV6-5 - CASSSQGTEAFF TGTGCCAGCAGTTCCCAGGGTACGGAAGCTTTCTTT
TRBJ1-4 TRBD1 TRBV10-3 - CAISGGQGEKLFF TGTGCCATCAGTGGGGGACAGGGGGAAAAACTGTTTTTT
TRBJ1-2 - TRBV28 - CASSTLQGFYGYTF TGTGCCAGCTCCACCCTTCAGGGATTCTATGGCTACACCTTC
TRBJ2-5 TRBD2 TRBV6-5 - CASSFVAGGRETQYF TGTGCCAGCAGTTTCGTAGCGGGGGGGAGAGAGACCCAGTACTTC
TRBJ1-3 TRBD1 TRBV30 - CAWSTGGSGNTIYF TGTGCCTGGTCGACAGGGGGCTCGGGAAACACCATATATTTT
TRBJ2-7 - TRBV7-3 - CASSLSGEQYF TGTGCCAGCAGCTTGTCGGGAGAGCAGTACTTC
TRBJ1-6 - TRBV3-1/TRBV3-2 - CASTLGTFNSPLHF TGTGCCAGCACCCTAGGGACTTTTAATTCACCCCTCCACTTT
TRBJ2-7 TRBD2 TRBV11-3 once CASSPGLAGSYEQYF TGTGCCAGCAGCCCGGGACTAGCTGGGTCCTACGAGCAGTACTTC
TRBJ2-1 TRBD1 TRBV10-3 - CAIRAGQGQQYNEQFF TGTGCCATCCGGGCCGGACAGGGACAACAATACAATGAGCAGTTCTTC
TRBJ2-2 - TRBV7-2 few CASSLRGGGFAGELFF TGTGCCAGCAGCTTAAGAGGAGGGGGCTTCGCCGGGGAGCTGTTTTTT
TRBJ1-1 - TRBV3-1/TRBV3-2 - CASSLSLDLGAFF TGTGCCAGCAGCCTCAGTCTAGACCTTGGGGCTTTCTTT
TRBJ2-3 TRBD1 TRBV29-1 - CSIAAGTGTTDTQYF TGCAGCATAGCGGCCGGGACAGGGACAACAGATACGCAGTATTTT
TRBJ2-3 - TRBV5-4 - CASRLDAGNLDTQYF TGTGCCAGCAGGTTGGATGCGGGGAACTTAGATACGCAGTATTTT
TRBJ2-1 - TRBV5-4 many CASSLAGFRGYNEQFF TGTGCCAGCAGCTTGGCAGGGTTTAGGGGTTACAATGAGCAGTTCTTC
TRBJ2-7 - TRBV7-3 - CASSLSPGQGNEQYF TGTGCCAGCAGCTTATCCCCTGGGCAGGGGAACGAGCAGTACTTC
TRBJ1-1 - TRBV4-3 few CASSLESGMSTEAFF TGCGCCAGCAGCCTCGAATCGGGGATGAGCACTGAAGCTTTCTTT
TRBJ1-1 - TRBV5-4 - CASSPSRVVTEAFF TGTGCCAGCAGCCCCTCGAGGGTTGTCACTGAAGCTTTCTTT
TRBJ1-2 - TRBV30 - CAWSALTGQRSYGYTF TGTGCCTGGAGTGCCTTAACTGGACAGCGGAGCTATGGCTACACCTTC
TRBJ2-1 - TRBV9 - CASSVVGDEQFF TGTGCCAGCAGCGTAGTAGGGGATGAGCAGTTCTTC
TRBJ1-5 TRBD1 TRBV19 - CASRADRGPGQPQHF TGTGCCAGTAGGGCTGACAGGGGGCCGGGTCAGCCCCAGCATTTT
TRBJ2-5 TRBD2 TRBV19 - CATPKWGPSGGQETQYF TGTGCCACCCCGAAGTGGGGTCCTAGCGGGGGGCAAGAGACCCAGTACTTC
TRBJ1-1 - TRBV30 once CAWSPGLPNTEAFF TGTGCCTGGAGCCCAGGACTCCCGAACACTGAAGCTTTCTTT
TRBJ1-5 - TRBV7-2 - CASSIGPRGPQHF TGTGCCAGCAGCATCGGGCCCAGGGGGCCCCAGCATTTT
TRBJ2-2 TRBD1 TRBV10-3 - CAIRGTGSTGELFF TGTGCCATCAGGGGGACAGGTTCAACCGGGGAGCTGTTTTTT
TRBJ2-6 - TRBV4-3 - CASSQPPSGGANVLTF TGCGCCAGCAGCCAACCCCCGTCCGGGGGGGCCAACGTCCTGACTTTC